Shown below are 18 T cell receptor beta chains from a single sample sequenced in a study of early T cells in non-severe SARS-CoV-2 infection. MiXCR, applied by TCRdb to the 5' RACE reads, yields one record per CDR3 protein. This sample has more than 45,000 distinct CDR3 sequences, with around 12% found just once. The source material was whole blood. These receptors all stem from an adult who was a healthcare worker with PCR-confirmed SARS-CoV-2 infection or an uninfected control (not recorded which).

The CDR3 DNA is TGTGCCAGCAGTGAAAGGGCTAGCGCTGGGACCGGGGAGCTGTTTTTT. It codes for CASSERASAGTGELFF. This chain links TRBV25-1 with TRBJ2-2; D might be TRBD2 (6 bases). The germline V and J ends were trimmed by 2 bases and 5 bases, with 15 bases remaining between them. The germline V gene has CDR1 MGHDK and CDR2 SYGVNS. This CDR3 comprises 16 residues.

The table lists this clonotype with a few counts. This chain links TRBV28 with TRBJ2-1; D is possibly TRBD1 (7 bases). CDR3 length equals 15 residues. Trimming stripped 8 bases from V and 5 bases from J, with 19 bases between. The germline V gene encodes CDR1 MDHEN and CDR2 SYDVKM. This CDR3 reads CASALGGGGHNEQFF. The CDR3 region has the DNA TGTGCCAGCGCCCTTGGAGGGGGCGGCCACAATGAGCAGTTCTTC.

This clonotype was seen a few times. This chain links TRBV4-1 with TRBJ1-3; tentative D call: TRBD1 (5 bases). CDR3 length equals 16 residues. Germline V CDR1 and CDR2: MGHRA, YSYEKL. Trimming cost V 4 bases and J 4 bases, with 17 bases left between them. The CDR3 nucleotides are TGCGCCAGCAGCCCCTGGGCGGGGGTAGGGGGAAACACCATATATTTT. Its protein product is CASSPWAGVGGNTIYF.

The sample holds a few counts of this clonotype. The chain employs TRBV20-1 and TRBJ2-7; no clear D gene. This CDR3 region has 10 residues. Germline V gene data show CDR1 as DFQATT and CDR2 as SNEGSKA (reference sequence). V shed 6 bases and J shed 5 bases, with 8 bases lying between them. The DNA of the CDR3 is TGCAGTGCCCACCCCCACGAGCAGTACTTC. Its protein product is CSAHPHEQYF.

The chain is built from TRBV28 and TRBJ1-1; D call uncertain. CDR3 length: 15 amino acids. Germline loops: CDR1 MDHEN, CDR2 SYDVKM. V lost 8 bases to trimming and J lost 3 bases, with 19 bases between them. Here the CDR3 reads CASLLSEGGDTEAFF. The CDR3 DNA sequence: TGTGCCAGCCTGCTCTCGGAGGGTGGGGACACTGAAGCTTTCTTT.

At least ten counts were recorded for this clonotype. CDR3 residues: CSAILGGRAAEQYF. The CDR3 DNA reads TGCAGTGCCATTTTGGGAGGGAGAGCCGCCGAGCAGTACTTC. The chain links TRBV20-1 to TRBJ2-7; 7 bases are shared with TRBD2. Per germline, CDR1 DFQATT and CDR2 SNEGSKA (reference sequence). V lost 6 bases, J lost 6 bases, and 14 bases stayed unmatched. This CDR3 spans 14 amino acids.

The V and J genes are TRBV20-1 and TRBJ1-3; 9 positions agree with TRBD1. CDR3 size: 16 residues. Germline loops: CDR1 DFQATT, CDR2 SNEGSKA (reference sequence). V dropped 3 bases and J dropped 0; count of bases not matched to a gene: 6. CDR3 nucleotides: TGCAGTGCTAGGGTCGGGACAGGGAGCTCTGGAAACACCATATATTTT. Amino acids: CSARVGTGSSGNTIYF.

The chain carries TRBV6-2 or TRBV6-3 and TRBJ2-1, with D uncertain. The CDR3 runs to 14 residues. Germline values: CDR1 MNHEY, CDR2 SVGEGT. V lost 7 bases and J 7 bases, leaving 17 bases between the germline ends. In DNA form, the CDR3 reads TGTGCCAGCACCCAACGAAATTTGTTGAATGAGCAGTTCTTC. Protein: CASTQRNLLNEQFF.

This clonotype was observed a handful of times. This chain connects TRBV10-3 to TRBJ2-1, with D tentatively TRBD2 (6 bases). Germline V gives CDR1 ENHRY, CDR2 SYGVKD. Trimming cost V 6 bases and J 4 bases, with 16 bases left between them. CDR3 size: 15 residues. The CDR3 region is CAIRGAEGGYNEQFF. The CDR3 DNA sequence: TGTGCCATCAGGGGAGCGGAGGGAGGATACAATGAGCAGTTCTTC.

This rearrangement joins TRBV28 to TRBJ2-7; no clear D gene. In germline, CDR1 is MDHEN, CDR2 SYDVKM. The CDR3 has 13 residues. Deletions cut 7 bases from V and 2 bases from J, with 12 bases between. CDR3 sequence reads: CASKYGVTYEQYF. The CDR3 DNA is TGTGCCAGCAAGTACGGTGTTACCTACGAGCAGTACTTC.

The chain links TRBV2 to TRBJ2-7; D is perhaps TRBD1 or TRBD2 (5 bases each). The V end was cut by 6 bases, the J end by 2 bases, with 17 bases between. Germline V gives CDR1 SNHLY, CDR2 FYNNEI. The CDR3 has 15 amino acids. The CDR3 reads CASSRGTSWTYEQYF. The DNA for the CDR3 is TGTGCCAGCAGCCGAGGGACGTCCTGGACCTACGAGCAGTACTTC.

This rearrangement joins TRBV29-1 to TRBJ2-5, with D uncertain. V dropped 7 bases and J dropped 5 bases, with 8 bases sitting between them. The CDR3 length is 10 residues. Looked up from germline, CDR1 is SQVTM and CDR2 is ANQGSEA. The DNA of the CDR3 is TGCAGCGGATTCCTGGAGACCCAGTACTTC. As protein: CSGFLETQYF.

V and J are TRBV6-1 and TRBJ1-5; D is unclear. V was trimmed by 1 base and J by 1 base, leaving 8 bases between them. This CDR3 region has 15 residues. Germline V CDR1 and CDR2: MNHNS, SASEGT. In nucleotides, the CDR3 is TGTGCCAGCAGTGAAGGTATGATCAGCAATCAGCCCCAGCATTTT. Encoded protein: CASSEGMISNQPQHF.

This clonotype was observed many times. This sequence joins TRBV5-6 and TRBJ2-2; 8 bases fit TRBD1. CDR1 is SGHDT, CDR2 YYEEEE, per germline. CDR3 size: 14 residues. V lost 3 bases to trimming and J lost 6 bases; unmatched junction nucleotides: 4. The CDR3 DNA reads as TGTGCCAGCAGCTCACTGACAGGGGCCGGGGAGCTGTTTTTT. Protein: CASSSLTGAGELFF.

Many counts were recorded for this clonotype. The rearrangement uses TRBV4-2 and TRBJ2-3, with TRBD1 as a possible D gene (5 bases). Germline-derived CDR1 and CDR2 are LGHNA and YNFKEQ. The V end was cut by 1 base, the J end by 3 bases, with 11 bases between. The CDR3 runs to 15 residues. The CDR3 loop reads CASSQGGLDTDTQYF. The CDR3 nucleotides read TGTGCCAGCAGCCAAGGGGGCCTGGATACAGATACGCAGTATTTT.

The chain combines TRBV27 with TRBJ1-1; D possibly corresponds to TRBD1 (6 bases). Germline CDR1 reads MNHEY; CDR2 reads SMNVEV (reference sequence). Between the trimmed V and J ends, which lost 7 bases and 3 bases, there was a span of 18 bases. The CDR3 runs 15 residues. Here the CDR3 DNA reads TGTGCCAGCATCCTCAGGGGCCCCGGGCACACTGAAGCTTTCTTT. This gives the protein CASILRGPGHTEAFF.

This chain connects TRBV7-8 to TRBJ1-1; 7 bases are shared with TRBD1. This CDR3 has 14 amino acids. Trimming took 4 bases from V and 7 from J; bases not matched to a gene: 9. CDR1 SGHVS and CDR2 FQNEAQ come from the germline V gene. The CDR3: CASSYRASGGEAFF. The CDR3 DNA is TGTGCCAGCAGCTACAGGGCTTCAGGGGGTGAAGCTTTCTTT.

Ten or more counts support this clonotype. The chain joins TRBV9 to TRBJ1-6; D possibly corresponds to TRBD1 (6 bases). V lost 4 bases to trimming and J lost 9 bases, with 11 bases between them. Germline CDR1 is SGDLS and CDR2 is YYNGEE. The CDR3 is made up of 13 amino acids. The chain's CDR3 is CASSTQQGSPLHF. The CDR3 DNA is TGTGCCAGCAGCACCCAACAGGGTTCACCCCTCCACTTT.